This T cell receptor beta chain emerged from a study of blood T cell repertoires in COVID-19. Study background: Acute and convalescent COVID-19 samples came from the United States, Italy and Spain.

From germline, CDR1 is SGHAT and CDR2 FQNNGV. Unmatched junction bases numbered 7, after V lost 10 bases and J lost 2 bases. The CDR3 has 14 amino acids. Authors' processing steps: The authors estimated nucleated cell counts from reference gene primer amplification. Sequencing used immunoSEQ multiplex PCR; TCRdb keeps in-frame clones, though not all of them. V and J calls and clone size are those listed in that table; D and trimming were worked out from the DNA. Among fewer than 55,000 clones listed, over 75% were seen once. The TCR was taken from a woman aged 80 or over with COVID-19, enrolled during active disease. The sample was peripheral blood. This chain joins TRBV11-2 and TRBJ2-2, with TRBD1 matching 7 bases. CDR3 nucleotides: TGTGCCAACCCGACAGGGCCAAACACCGGGGAGCTGTTTTTT. It is translated as CANPTGPNTGELFF.